These 18 T cell receptor beta chains originate from one sample sequenced in a study of T cell repertoires in aging, cancer and after chemotherapy. Peripheral blood genomic DNA, not sorted cells or RNA, was the template. Rearranged V-D-J TRB sequences were amplified with a mixed TRB-A/B primer pool. Via MiXCR, TCRdb re-called the multiplex PCR reads, giving one row per CDR3 protein. The sample has some 9,000 distinct CDR3 sequences, approximately 25% seen once. The sequenced sample was blood. The receptors derive from a human donor with a blood cancer.

Relative to its sample, this clonotype is medium-sized. The chain is built from TRBV12-3 or TRBV12-4 and TRBJ1-5; no clear D. The CDR3 extends over 12 amino acids. V was trimmed by 6 bases and J by 3 bases, leaving 6 bases between them. The CDR3 here is CASSNYNQPQHF. The CDR3, as DNA: TGTGCCAGCAGCAACTACAATCAGCCCCAGCATTTT.

In this sample, this clonotype is medium-sized (0.01 to 0.1%). This chain connects TRBV30 to TRBJ2-3, with TRBD2 identical over 10 bases. This CDR3 spans 15 amino acids. Germline CDR1 is GTSNPN and CDR2 is SVGIG (reference sequence). V shed 0 bases, J shed 3 bases, and the junction held 3 bases outside the gene matches. The CDR3 loop reads CAWSVLAGFTDTQYF. The CDR3 DNA follows: TGTGCCTGGAGTGTACTAGCGGGATTTACAGATACGCAGTATTTT.

This clonotype has just a few counts. For the CDR3, the DNA is TGCGCCAGCAGCTATGGACAGGGGTTAAGGGAGACCCAGTACTTC. Translating gives CASSYGQGLRETQYF. The rearrangement joins TRBV4-3 to TRBJ2-5; 9 positions match TRBD1. With 5 bases clipped from V and 5 bases from J, the junction kept 9 bases outside the gene matches. The CDR3 is 15 amino acids. Looked up from germline, CDR1 is LGHNA and CDR2 is YSLEER.

This clonotype is termed medium-sized. V and J are TRBV19 and TRBJ1-5; D not certain. Deletions cut 0 bases from V and 2 bases from J, with 8 bases between. The V gene's germline CDR1 is LNHDA and CDR2 SQIVND (reference sequence). The CDR3 is 15 amino acids. The CDR3 DNA reads as TGTGCCAGTAGTATAGAAGGGCAGGGCAATCAGCCCCAGCATTTT. Translating it yields CASSIEGQGNQPQHF.

In this sample, this clonotype is medium-sized. The CDR3 here is CASSPPGGEQFF. The CDR3 coding sequence is TGTGCCAGCTCACCACCCGGAGGTGAGCAGTTCTTC. The V call is TRBV18, the J call TRBJ2-1; D is perhaps TRBD2 (5 bases). Germline V gives CDR1 KGHSH, CDR2 LQKENI. V was clipped by 0 bases and J by 9 bases, with 6 bases between them. The CDR3 has 12 residues.

This clonotype has a count of ten or more. CDR3 bases: TGTGCCAGCAGCAAGGGGATTACGAGCACAGATACGCAGTATTTT. This gives the protein CASSKGITSTDTQYF. The rearrangement joins TRBV7-2 to TRBJ2-3; D possibly corresponds to TRBD1 (5 bases). This CDR3 is built from 15 residues. Germline V gives CDR1 SGHTA, CDR2 FQGNSA. The V end was cut by 5 bases, the J end by 0 bases, with 12 bases between.

The chain links TRBV4-3 to TRBJ2-6; D call uncertain. This CDR3 is built from 17 residues. V dropped 0 bases and J dropped 2 bases, with 11 bases sitting between them. The germline V gene encodes CDR1 LGHNA and CDR2 YSLEER. DNA of the CDR3: TGCGCCAGCAGCCAAGACAGGTCCGGCCCTGGGGCCAACGTCCTGACTTTC. This encodes CASSQDRSGPGANVLTF.

There are a few counts of this clonotype. The rearrangement joins TRBV4-2 to TRBJ2-5; no firm D call. The germline CDR1 and CDR2 sequences are LGHNA and YNFKEQ. This CDR3 region has 19 residues. V was clipped by 2 bases and J by 1 base, with 23 bases between them. DNA of the CDR3: TGTGCCAGCAGCCAAAGACGCGGCCCTTTGTTAGGATCCCAAGAGACCCAGTACTTC. It yields the protein CASSQRRGPLLGSQETQYF.

The CDR3 here is CSARDLAIDPSTQYF. The DNA of the CDR3 is TGCAGTGCTAGAGATTTGGCCATAGACCCTTCAACGCAGTATTTT. The chain recombines TRBV20-1 with TRBJ2-3; D gene unclear. This CDR3 has 15 amino acids. Germline V lookup: CDR1 DFQATT, CDR2 SNEGSKA (reference sequence). Trimming took 0 bases from V and 9 from J, leaving 19 bases between them.

This clonotype has just one count. With a much larger clone just one base away, this may be a read error. This sequence joins TRBV4-2 and TRBJ2-7; D remains ambiguous. Germline CDR1 reads LGHNA; CDR2 reads YNFKEQ. There are 13 residues in the CDR3. Here the CDR3 DNA reads TGTGCCAGCAGCTTCAGTGGCTCCCACGAGCAGTACTTC. It codes for CASSFSGSHEQYF.

The sample holds a few counts of this clonotype. The genes are TRBV28 and TRBJ2-3; D call uncertain. The V end lost 9 bases, the J end lost 4 bases, and 11 bases lay between the germline ends. Per the germline V gene, CDR1 is MDHEN and CDR2 is SYDVKM. The CDR3 consists of 12 residues. CDR3 amino acids: CASSWGSDTQYF. The CDR3 DNA reads as TGTGCCAGTTCCTGGGGTTCAGATACGCAGTATTTT. Looking up the rest from reference TRBV28 and TRBJ2-3 gives the full variable domain: DVKVTQSSRYLVKRTGEKVFLECVQDMDHENMFWYRQDPGLGLRLIYFSYDVKMKEKGDIPEGYSVSREKKERFSLILESASTNQTSMYLCASSWGSDTQYFGPGTRLTVL.

CDR3 in amino acids: CASSLSGGVETQYF. For the CDR3, the DNA is TGCGCCAGCAGCTTGAGCGGGGGGGTTGAGACCCAGTACTTC. The V gene is TRBV5-1, the J gene TRBJ2-5; TRBD2 matches at 10 bases. The V gene's germline CDR1 is SGHRS and CDR2 YFSETQ. The trim removed 1 base at V and 5 bases at J, leaving 2 bases unmatched. The CDR3 has 14 amino acids.

CDR3 DNA: TGTGCCAGCAGCTTAGTGGGGGGGGGGTTGCGGGAAAAACTGTTTTTT. Protein: CASSLVGGGLREKLFF. V gene TRBV7-2 combines with J gene TRBJ1-4; a weak D match, TRBD1 (5 bases). The CDR3 spans 16 residues. Germline CDR1 SGHTA, CDR2 FQGNSA. V was trimmed by 1 base and J by 8 bases, leaving 17 bases between them.

This chain links TRBV6-5 with TRBJ2-1; 14 bases line up with TRBD2. Germline CDR1 is MNHEY and CDR2 is SVGAGI. This CDR3 spans 18 amino acids. V was clipped by 10 bases and J by 6 bases; unmatched bases: 17. The CDR3 here is CATLGLAGALGAFNEQFF. The CDR3 nucleotides are TGTGCCACCCTGGGACTAGCGGGAGCCTTAGGCGCCTTCAATGAGCAGTTCTTC.

By sample share, this clonotype is medium-sized. V is TRBV6-5 and J is TRBJ1-2; D not resolved. CDR3 length: 11 residues. Germline-derived CDR1 and CDR2 are MNHEY and SVGAGI. Trimming pared 6 bases from V and 6 bases from J, leaving 8 bases between. The CDR3 DNA follows: TGTGCCAGCAGAGACGGGGATGGCTACACCTTC. Its translation is CASRDGDGYTF.

This clonotype appeared many times. This rearrangement joins TRBV12-3 or TRBV12-4 to TRBJ2-7; TRBD2 is a possible D gene (6 bases). The CDR3 is 12 amino acids. Between the trimmed V and J ends, which lost 3 bases and 4 bases, there was a span of 7 bases. CDR3 coding DNA: TGTGCCAGCAGTTTTGGGGGGTACGAGCAGTACTTC. Translated, it gives CASSFGGYEQYF.

This clonotype is labeled medium-sized. The genes are TRBV12-3 or TRBV12-4 and TRBJ1-4, with 8 bases that match TRBD1. There are 14 residues in the CDR3. After removal of 3 bases from V and 7 bases from J, the junction contained 4 bases not matched to a gene. The DNA for the CDR3 is TGTGCCAGCAGTTTCGACAGGGGAGGTGAAAAACTGTTTTTT. This gives the protein CASSFDRGGEKLFF.

In this sample, this clonotype is medium-sized. The chain is built from TRBV19 and TRBJ1-5, with a weak D call TRBD1 (5 bases). This CDR3 has 16 amino acids. V was pared by 5 bases and J by 0 bases, with 14 bases between. The germline gives CDR1 LNHDA, CDR2 SQIVND (reference sequence). The CDR3 DNA sequence: TGTGCCAGTAGTGTAAACGGGGGACTTAGCAATCAGCCCCAGCATTTT. Translation: CASSVNGGLSNQPQHF.